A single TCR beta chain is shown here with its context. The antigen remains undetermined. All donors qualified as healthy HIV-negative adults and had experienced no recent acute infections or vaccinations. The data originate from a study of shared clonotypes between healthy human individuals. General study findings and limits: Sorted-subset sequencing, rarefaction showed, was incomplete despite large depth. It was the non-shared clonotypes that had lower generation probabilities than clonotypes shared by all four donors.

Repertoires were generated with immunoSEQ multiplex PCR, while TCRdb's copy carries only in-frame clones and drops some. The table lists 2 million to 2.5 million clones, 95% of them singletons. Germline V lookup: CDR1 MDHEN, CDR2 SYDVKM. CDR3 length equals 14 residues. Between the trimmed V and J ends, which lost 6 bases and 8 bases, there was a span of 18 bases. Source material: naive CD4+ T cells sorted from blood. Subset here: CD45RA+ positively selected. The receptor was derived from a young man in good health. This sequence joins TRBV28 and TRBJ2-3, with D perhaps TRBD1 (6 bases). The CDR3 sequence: CASSSPQGWGTQYF. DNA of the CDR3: TGTGCCAGCAGCTCCCCCCAGGGGTGGGGTACGCAGTATTTT.